This is a list of T cell receptor beta chains from one sample in a study of breast tumors, draining lymph nodes, adjacent tissues. One entry per CDR3 protein, called by TCRdb with MiXCR from the multiplex PCR reads. This table holds 120,000 to 150,000 distinct CDR3 sequences, 32% found once. What was sequenced was axillary lymph node tissue. Receptors were obtained from a female donor with breast cancer. Some clones in this sample may be carry-over from other donors' samples. CDR3s include the opening cysteine and the closing phenylalanine or tryptophan. The order of the fields is D gene, J gene, V gene, CDR3 length, clone size, CDR3 DNA, CDR3 protein. D genes are given only for firm matches. Not every row has a clone size; where given, it reads once, few, many or a size class.

TRBD2,TRBJ2-2,TRBV12-3/TRBV12-4,16,-,TGTGCCAGCAGTTTCTCCGGGGGGGCAGAGACCGGGGAGCTGTTTTTT,CASSFSGGAETGELFF
-,TRBJ2-2,TRBV6-6,16,many,TGTGCCAGCAGTTACTATCAGGGGCCGAACACCGGGGAGCTGTTTTTT,CASSYYQGPNTGELFF
TRBD1,TRBJ2-3,TRBV29-1,15,-,TGCAGCGTTGAGGGGACAGGGGGCAGCACAGATACGCAGTATTTT,CSVEGTGGSTDTQYF
-,TRBJ1-2,TRBV18,15,many,TGTGCCAGCTCACCACGGTCAGATAGTGCTATGGGCTACACCTTC,CASSPRSDSAMGYTF
-,TRBJ2-3,TRBV7-8,15,many,TGTGCCAGTCGAACGGGGATTTACGACACAGATACGCAGTATTTT,CASRTGIYDTDTQYF
TRBD1,TRBJ1-6,TRBV3-1,18,many,TGTGCCAGCAGCCAAGATTGGACAGGGAGCTCCTATAATTCACCCCTCCACTTT,CASSQDWTGSSYNSPLHF
TRBD2,TRBJ2-5,TRBV5-1,13,many,TGCGCCAGCGGACTAGCGGGGGGAGAGACCCAGTACTTC,CASGLAGGETQYF
-,TRBJ1-6,TRBV4-2,16,many,TGTGCCAGCAGCCAAGAGGCAGGGACTGGCGGCTCACCCCTCCACTTT,CASSQEAGTGGSPLHF
-,TRBJ1-2,TRBV20-1,15,many,TGCAGTGCTAACGACCCCCCGGACGTCCCATATGGCTACACCTTC,CSANDPPDVPYGYTF
TRBD2,TRBJ2-2,TRBV20-1,14,many,TGCAGTGCTGTTGCGGGGGTGCAGACCGGGGAGCTGTTTTTT,CSAVAGVQTGELFF
TRBD1,TRBJ1-2,TRBV19,15,many,TGTGCCAGTAGTATGGACAGGGTTGGGAGCTATGGCTACACCTTC,CASSMDRVGSYGYTF
-,TRBJ2-1,TRBV7-2,15,many,TGTGCCAGCAGCCGAGGGGCGGGTGGATACAATGAGCAGTTCTTC,CASSRGAGGYNEQFF
-,TRBJ2-2,TRBV3-1,18,many,TGTGCCAGCCAAGTTGGGGGAGACGTTATACTAAGCACCGGGGAGCTGTTTTTT,CASQVGGDVILSTGELFF
-,TRBJ1-1,TRBV18,13,-,TGTGCCAGCCAAACCACGGTGAACACTGAAGCTTTCTTT,CASQTTVNTEAFF
-,TRBJ1-2,TRBV9,14,-,TGTGCCAGCAGCGTAAGTGTGGGGGGCGATGGCTACACCTTC,CASSVSVGGDGYTF
-,TRBJ2-3,TRBV5-1,14,many,TGCGCCAGCAGCCAACAGGGTGGAACAGATACGCAGTATTTT,CASSQQGGTDTQYF
TRBD2,TRBJ2-3,TRBV4-1,16,many,TGCGCCAGCAGCCAAGCACATAGCGGGGGTACAGATACGCAGTATTTT,CASSQAHSGGTDTQYF
-,TRBJ1-2,TRBV20-1,13,-,TGCAGTGCTAGAGCGGCAAACAACTATGGCTACACCTTC,CSARAANNYGYTF
-,TRBJ1-5,TRBV5-1,17,-,TGCGCCAGCAGCTTGGTACGGGGGAGCACGGGGGATCCGCCCCAGCATTTT,CASSLVRGSTGDPPQHF
TRBD1,TRBJ1-2,TRBV3-1,14,many,TGTGCCAGCACACAAGGACAGGGGGCCTATGGCTACACCTTC,CASTQGQGAYGYTF
TRBD1,TRBJ2-2,TRBV5-1,14,many,TGCGCCAGCAGAGTGGGACAGACCACCGGGGAGCTGTTTTTT,CASRVGQTTGELFF
TRBD1,TRBJ1-1,TRBV11-2,18,-,TGTGCCAGCAGCTTAGCTGGGGACAGGGTATTTAGGAGAACTGAAGCTTTCTTT,CASSLAGDRVFRRTEAFF
-,TRBJ2-3,TRBV20-1,16,few,TGCAGTGCTAGATCCACGGGTAGGGGGACCACAGATACGCAGTATTTT,CSARSTGRGTTDTQYF
-,TRBJ1-1,TRBV9,13,few,TGTGCCAGCAGCGTAGGCCAGGGTTTGGAGGCTTTCTTT,CASSVGQGLEAFF
TRBD1,TRBJ1-2,TRBV5-8,15,many,TGTGCCAGCAGCGACAGACAGGGATCTAACTATGGCTACACCTTC,CASSDRQGSNYGYTF
-,TRBJ1-6,TRBV11-2,11,many,TGTGCCAGCAGCGATCTGGGGCCCCTCCACTTT,CASSDLGPLHF
-,TRBJ2-1,TRBV7-9,15,many,TGTGCCAGCAGCTCCACGGGGGGCCATAACAATGAGCAGTTCTTC,CASSSTGGHNNEQFF
-,TRBJ1-1,TRBV5-6,13,-,TGTGCCAGCAGCAGGGGCCTCCCGGGGGAAGCTTTCTTT,CASSRGLPGEAFF
TRBD2,TRBJ2-5,TRBV4-1,14,many,TGCGCCAGCAGCCAATTAGCGGGGCAAGAGACCCAGTACTTC,CASSQLAGQETQYF
TRBD1,TRBJ1-6,TRBV12-3/TRBV12-4,14,-,TGTGCCAGCAGTCAGGGACAGGGTAATTCACCCCTCCACTTT,CASSQGQGNSPLHF
TRBD1,TRBJ2-1,TRBV6-4,16,many,TGTGCCAGCAGTGACGTCGGGACAGGGGGCTCTAATGAGCAGTTCTTC,CASSDVGTGGSNEQFF
TRBD2,TRBJ2-1,TRBV10-2,14,many,TGCGCCAGCAGAACCGGGACTAGCGGTGGTGAGCAGTTCTTC,CASRTGTSGGEQFF
-,TRBJ1-1,TRBV10-3,14,few,TGTGCCATCAGTGAGGGGGTGACGAACACTGAAGCTTTCTTT,CAISEGVTNTEAFF
TRBD1,TRBJ2-7,TRBV20-1,14,many,TGCAGTGCCGACCATGGGGGACAGGGTGACGAGCAGTACTTC,CSADHGGQGDEQYF